These 22 T cell receptor beta chains came from one sample sequenced in a study of cytomegalovirus exposure and HLA in healthy donors. Vbeta (60) and Jbeta (13) primers were used in the PCR. Here immunoSEQ multiplex PCR was the method, and the copy in TCRdb shows in-frame clones only, minus some. This table holds 150,000 to 200,000 clones, 80% found once. Specimen: PBMCs. The receptors stem from a man younger than 35 in good health and CMV-seropositive.

The CDR3 sequence is CASRGQGASEGETQYF. In DNA form, the CDR3 reads TGTGCCAGCCGGGGACAGGGGGCTTCCGAAGGAGAGACCCAGTACTTC. The V and J genes are TRBV2 and TRBJ2-5, with 12 bases aligning to TRBD1. V dropped 8 bases and J dropped 4; count of bases not matched to a gene: 11. The CDR3 sequence is 16 residues long. Germline CDR1 reads SNHLY; CDR2 reads FYNNEI. Full variable domain (outside the CDR3, taken from reference TRBV2 and TRBJ2-5): EPEVTQTPSHQVTQMGQEVILRCVPISNHLYFYWYRQILGQKVEFLVSFYNNEISEKSEIFDDQFSVERPDGSNFTLKIRSTKLEDSAMYFCASRGQGASEGETQYFGPGTRLLVL.

On this clone: Because it lacks the conserved phenylalanine or tryptophan at the end, this CDR3 is likely a read error. The chain is built from TRBV5-4 and TRBJ1-6, with TRBD1 identical over 7 bases. In germline, CDR1 is SGHNT, CDR2 YYREEE (reference sequence). J gave up 8 bases and V 0 bases, and 2 bases lay outside the gene matches. The CDR3 extends over 14 amino acids. CDR3 DNA sequence: TGTGCCAGCAGCTTGGACAGGGGTCATTCACCCCTCCACCTT. It codes for CASSLDRGHSPLHL.

The rearrangement links TRBV18 to TRBJ1-2; perhaps TRBD1 as D (6 bases). Trimming stripped 5 bases from V and 4 bases from J, with 11 bases between. The germline CDR1 and CDR2 sequences are KGHSH and LQKENI. This CDR3 has 13 amino acids. DNA of the CDR3: TGTGCCAGCTCAGCTGGACAGATCTATGGCTACACCTTC. The encoded protein is CASSAGQIYGYTF.

The V and J genes are TRBV5-6 and TRBJ2-3, with TRBD2 matching 8 bases. The CDR3 loop spans 14 amino acids. Losses at the gene ends were 6 bases for V and 4 bases for J; bases not matched to a gene: 7. CDR1 is SGHDT and CDR2 is YYEEEE in the germline V gene. CDR3: CASNPMTSADTQYF. CDR3 DNA sequence: TGTGCCAGCAACCCCATGACTAGCGCAGATACGCAGTATTTT.

This sequence joins TRBV28 and TRBJ1-1, with 8 nucleotides matching TRBD1. The trim removed 5 bases at V and 3 bases at J, leaving 14 bases unmatched. This CDR3 has 17 residues. The germline CDR1 and CDR2 sequences are MDHEN and SYDVKM. CDR3 in DNA: TGTGCCAGCAGTGGTCAATTTACAGGGGGAATGGACACTGAAGCTTTCTTT. Its translation: CASSGQFTGGMDTEAFF. Full variable domain (outside the CDR3, taken from reference TRBV28 and TRBJ1-1): DVKVTQSSRYLVKRTGEKVFLECVQDMDHENMFWYRQDPGLGLRLIYFSYDVKMKEKGDIPEGYSVSREKKERFSLILESASTNQTSMYLCASSGQFTGGMDTEAFFGQGTRLTVV.

The chain is built from TRBV11-1 and TRBJ2-7; D ambiguous. With 5 bases removed from V and 3 bases from J, the gap between germline ends came to 26 bases. This CDR3 is 18 amino acids long. The germline gives CDR1 SGHAT, CDR2 FQDESV (reference sequence). The CDR3 protein is CASSKNPQSLHRNYEQYF. The CDR3, as DNA: TGTGCCAGCAGCAAGAATCCTCAAAGCCTTCACAGAAACTACGAGCAGTACTTC.

The chain joins TRBV7-9 to TRBJ2-1, with 10 nucleotides matching TRBD2. Looked up from germline, CDR1 is SEHNR and CDR2 is FQNEAQ (reference sequence). There are 16 residues in the CDR3. J gave up 3 bases and V 10 bases, and 12 bases lay outside the gene matches. CDR3 DNA: TGTGCCACCACAGGGTCCCTAGCGGGAGACTACAATGAGCAGTTCTTC. Protein sequence: CATTGSLAGDYNEQFF.

Here the CDR3 reads CASSLMWGVTEAFF. The CDR3 coding sequence is TGTGCCAGCAGCTTAATGTGGGGCGTCACTGAAGCTTTCTTT. The chain is built from TRBV7-2 and TRBJ1-1; tentative D call: TRBD1 (5 bases). Per germline, CDR1 SGHTA and CDR2 FQGNSA. The CDR3 totals 14 residues. With 2 bases removed from V and 4 bases from J, the gap between germline ends came to 11 bases.

The chain carries TRBV7-9 and TRBJ2-3; 7 nucleotides agree with TRBD1. The CDR3 length is 13 residues. With 4 bases clipped from V and 4 bases from J, the junction kept 2 bases outside the gene matches. The germline V gene encodes CDR1 SEHNR and CDR2 FQNEAQ (reference sequence). CDR3 nucleotides: TGTGCCAGCAGCTACAGGGGACCAGATACGCAGTATTTT. Residues: CASSYRGPDTQYF.

This clone was counted once. V is TRBV7-2 and J is TRBJ2-3; unclear D gene. Trimming took 5 bases from V and 1 from J, leaving 10 bases between them. Per the germline V gene, CDR1 is SGHTA and CDR2 is FQGNSA. This CDR3 contains 14 residues. CDR3 amino acids: CASSVRIGTDTQYF. DNA for the CDR3: TGTGCCAGCAGCGTCAGGATAGGCACAGATACGCAGTATTTT. The full variable domain, in which reference TRBV7-2 and TRBJ2-3 provide the parts outside the CDR3, is GAGVSQSPSNKVTEKGKDVELRCDPISGHTALYWYRQSLGQGLEFLIYFQGNSAPDKSGLPSDRFSAERTGGSVSTLTIQRTQQEDSAVYLCASSVRIGTDTQYFGPGTRLTVL.

The CDR3 nucleotides read TGCGCCAGCAGCGAAACCGCCGGGATCTCTCCTTACGAGCAGTACTTC. Translated, it gives CASSETAGISPYEQYF. The chain joins TRBV5-1 to TRBJ2-7, with D tentatively TRBD2 (5 bases). This CDR3 has 16 residues. V lost 4 bases, J lost 4 bases, and 21 bases lay in between. From germline, CDR1 is SGHRS and CDR2 YFSETQ.

The genes are TRBV19 and TRBJ2-3, with D possibly TRBD1 on 5 matching bases. The CDR3 consists of 14 residues. Germline V lookup: CDR1 LNHDA, CDR2 SQIVND (reference sequence). V shed 2 bases and J shed 5 bases, with 11 bases lying between them. In nucleotides, the CDR3 is TGTGCCAGTAGTATATTAGGGGAACAAGATACGCAGTATTTT. Amino acids: CASSILGEQDTQYF.

This chain joins TRBV7-9 and TRBJ1-1, with D unclear. V lost 5 bases and J 3 bases, leaving 19 bases between the germline ends. This CDR3 spans 16 amino acids. The germline V gene has CDR1 SEHNR and CDR2 FQNEAQ (reference sequence). CDR3 bases: TGTGCCAGCAGCCCGAGAAGGTCGGGTTCGGACACTGAAGCTTTCTTT. Its protein product is CASSPRRSGSDTEAFF.

The V and J genes are TRBV6-4 and TRBJ2-2; 7 bases line up with TRBD1. Germline V gene data show CDR1 as MRHNA and CDR2 as SNTAGT. This CDR3 has 16 residues. J lost 5 bases, V lost 8 bases, and 14 bases had no gene match. CDR3 DNA sequence: TGTGCCAGCCAAAGAATCGCCGGGACAGATACCGGGGAGCTGTTTTTT. Amino acid sequence: CASQRIAGTDTGELFF.

The gene calls are TRBV5-1 and TRBJ2-7; D remains ambiguous. Trimming shortened V by 2 bases and J by 12 bases, and 18 bases separated the two germline ends. This CDR3 is 13 amino acids long. Germline lookup yields CDR1 SGHRS and CDR2 YFSETQ. This chain's CDR3 is CASSLSPLQKLYF. CDR3 sequence (DNA): TGCGCCAGCAGCTTATCACCCTTACAGAAGCTGTACTTC.

In its sample, this clone was seen a few times. The CDR3 nucleotides are TGTGCCAGCAGCGGCGGACAGGGAGCTATTGGGCAGTACTTC. The encoded protein is CASSGGQGAIGQYF. V usage is TRBV9 and J usage is TRBJ2-7, with TRBD1 matching 8 bases. V shed 3 bases and J 9 bases; nucleotides not matched to a gene: 11. The CDR3 loop spans 14 amino acids. From germline, CDR1 is SGDLS and CDR2 YYNGEE.

The chain uses TRBV5-5 and TRBJ1-2; the D is unclear. Germline values: CDR1 SGHKS, CDR2 YYEKEE (reference sequence). Between the trimmed V and J ends, which lost 4 bases and 5 bases, there was a span of 9 bases. This CDR3 spans 12 amino acids. CDR3 protein: CASSPLEYGYTF. The CDR3 DNA sequence: TGTGCCAGCAGCCCCCTCGAGTATGGCTACACCTTC.

V gene TRBV4-1 combines with J gene TRBJ1-5; D not resolved. The V end was cut by 0 bases, the J end by 3 bases, with 9 bases between. Germline V lookup: CDR1 MGHRA, CDR2 YSYEKL. This CDR3 comprises 15 residues. The DNA for the CDR3 is TGCGCCAGCAGCCAAGACAGGACTTTCAATCAGCCCCAGCATTTT. Amino acids: CASSQDRTFNQPQHF.

The chain recombines TRBV15 with TRBJ2-7, with a tentative D call TRBD2 (6 bases). CDR1 LNHNV and CDR2 YYDKDF come from the germline V gene (reference sequence). V lost 5 bases, J lost 3 bases, and 8 bases lay in between. The CDR3 covers 12 residues. Here the CDR3 DNA reads TGTGCCACCAGCCCGGGGGACTACGAGCAGTACTTC. Amino acid sequence: CATSPGDYEQYF.

This chain joins TRBV27 and TRBJ2-7, with TRBD2 as a possible D gene (6 bases). V lost 6 bases, J lost 3 bases, and 18 bases lay in between. CDR3 length: 15 amino acids. Germline V gives CDR1 MNHEY, CDR2 SMNVEV (reference sequence). CDR3 DNA sequence: TGTGCCAGCAGCCCCCAGACTAGTGGGGACTACGAGCAGTACTTC. It yields the protein CASSPQTSGDYEQYF.

The rearrangement joins TRBV5-1 to TRBJ2-5; 7 bases agree with TRBD1. With 5 bases clipped from V and 2 bases from J, the junction kept 3 bases outside the gene matches. Germline V gene sequence: CDR1 SGHRS, CDR2 YFSETQ. There are 13 residues in the CDR3. Here the CDR3 DNA reads TGCGCCAGCAGGGGACAGATACAAGAGACCCAGTACTTC. Translating it yields CASRGQIQETQYF.

The chain uses TRBV9 and TRBJ1-2; 8 bases fit TRBD1. The V gene end was trimmed by 3 bases and the J gene end by 8 bases; junction bases not matched to a gene: 6. Per germline, CDR1 SGDLS and CDR2 YYNGEE. This CDR3 is built from 13 residues. CDR3 DNA sequence: TGTGCCAGCAGCGCCCGGACAGGGACGGGCTACACCTTC. As protein: CASSARTGTGYTF.